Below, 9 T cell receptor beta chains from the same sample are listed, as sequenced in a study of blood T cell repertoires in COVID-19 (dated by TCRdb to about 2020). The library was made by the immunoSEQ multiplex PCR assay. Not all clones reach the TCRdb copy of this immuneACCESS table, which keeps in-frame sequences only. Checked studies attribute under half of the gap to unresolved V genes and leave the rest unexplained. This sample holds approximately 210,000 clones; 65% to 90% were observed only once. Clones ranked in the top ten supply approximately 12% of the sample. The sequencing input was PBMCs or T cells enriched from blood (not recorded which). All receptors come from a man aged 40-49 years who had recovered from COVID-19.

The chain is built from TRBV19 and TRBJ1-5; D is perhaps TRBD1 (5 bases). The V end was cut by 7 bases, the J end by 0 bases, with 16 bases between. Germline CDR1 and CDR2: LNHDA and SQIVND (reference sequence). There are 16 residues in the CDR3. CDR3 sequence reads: CASKEYSGDSNQPQHF. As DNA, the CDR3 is TGTGCCAGTAAAGAATATTCGGGGGATAGCAATCAGCCCCAGCATTTT.

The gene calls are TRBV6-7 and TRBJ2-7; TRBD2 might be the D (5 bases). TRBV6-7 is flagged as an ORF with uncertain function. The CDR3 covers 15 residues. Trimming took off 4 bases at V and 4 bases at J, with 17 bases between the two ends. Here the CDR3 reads CASSFPCGWRYEQYV. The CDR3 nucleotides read TGTGCCAGCAGTTTCCCCTGTGGGTGGAGGTACGAGCAGTACGTC.

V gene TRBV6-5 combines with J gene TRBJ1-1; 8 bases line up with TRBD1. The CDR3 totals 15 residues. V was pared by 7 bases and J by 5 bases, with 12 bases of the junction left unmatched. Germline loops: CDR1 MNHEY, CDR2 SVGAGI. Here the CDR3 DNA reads TGTGCCAGCATCGCGAGAGGACAGGGATGGACTGAAGCTTTCTTT. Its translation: CASIARGQGWTEAFF.

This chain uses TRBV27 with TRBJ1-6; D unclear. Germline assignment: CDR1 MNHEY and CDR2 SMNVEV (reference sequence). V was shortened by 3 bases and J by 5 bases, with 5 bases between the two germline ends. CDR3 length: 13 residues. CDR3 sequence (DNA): TGTGCCAGCAGTTTCCTAGATAATTCACCCCTCCACTTT. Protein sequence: CASSFLDNSPLHF.

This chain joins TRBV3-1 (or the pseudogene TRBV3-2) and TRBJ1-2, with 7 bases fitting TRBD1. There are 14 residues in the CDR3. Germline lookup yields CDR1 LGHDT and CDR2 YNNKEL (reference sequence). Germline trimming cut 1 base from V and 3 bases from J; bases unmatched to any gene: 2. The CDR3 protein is CASSQGDRDYGYTF. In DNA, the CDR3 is TGTGCCAGCAGCCAAGGCGACAGGGACTATGGCTACACCTTC.

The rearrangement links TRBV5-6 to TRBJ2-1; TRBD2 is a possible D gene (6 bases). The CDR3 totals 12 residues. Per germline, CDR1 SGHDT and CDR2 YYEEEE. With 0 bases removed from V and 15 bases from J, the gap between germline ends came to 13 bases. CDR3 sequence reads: CASSLGAGGPFF. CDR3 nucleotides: TGTGCCAGCAGCTTGGGAGCGGGTGGTCCGTTCTTC.

CDR3 DNA sequence: TGTGCCAGCAGCCCAAACATTAACTATGGCTACACCTTC. Protein product: CASSPNINYGYTF. The gene calls are TRBV12-3 or TRBV12-4 and TRBJ1-2; D gene unclear. The CDR3 is made up of 13 amino acids. V was trimmed by 6 bases and J by 1 base, leaving 9 bases between them.

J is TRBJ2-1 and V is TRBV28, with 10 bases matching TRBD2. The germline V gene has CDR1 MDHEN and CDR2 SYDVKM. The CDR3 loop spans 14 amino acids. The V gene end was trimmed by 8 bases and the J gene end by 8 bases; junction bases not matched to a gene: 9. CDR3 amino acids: CASGTSGISHEQFF. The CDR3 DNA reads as TGTGCCAGCGGAACTAGCGGGATCAGCCATGAGCAGTTCTTC. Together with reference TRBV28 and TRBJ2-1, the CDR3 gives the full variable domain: DVKVTQSSRYLVKRTGEKVFLECVQDMDHENMFWYRQDPGLGLRLIYFSYDVKMKEKGDIPEGYSVSREKKERFSLILESASTNQTSMYLCASGTSGISHEQFFGPGTRLTVL.

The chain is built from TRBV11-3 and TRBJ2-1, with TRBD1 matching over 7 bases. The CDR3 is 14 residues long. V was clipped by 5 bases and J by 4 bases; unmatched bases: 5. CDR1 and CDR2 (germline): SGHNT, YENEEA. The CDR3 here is CASSPGTAYNEQFF. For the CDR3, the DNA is TGTGCCAGCAGCCCAGGGACAGCGTACAATGAGCAGTTCTTC.